These 14 T cell receptor beta chains came from one sample sequenced in a study of CD8 T cells in Susac syndrome. Reverse transcription of about 0.5 to 1 ug RNA used random hexamers. MiXCR, applied by TCRdb to the immunoSEQ multiplex PCR reads, yields one record per CDR3 protein. Of some 200,000 distinct CDR3 sequences listed, approximately 95% are singletons. The sample was CD4+ T cells from PBMCs. Receptor source: a human donor with multiple sclerosis.

The rearrangement joins TRBV2 to TRBJ2-7, with 10 bases identical to TRBD1. J was trimmed by 2 bases and V by 7 bases; bases with no gene match: 5. The CDR3 length is 14 residues. Germline CDR1 reads SNHLY; CDR2 reads FYNNEI. For the CDR3, the DNA is TGTGCCAGCACTCGGACAGGGGGTCCCTACGAGCAGTACTTC. Its protein is CASTRTGGPYEQYF. The full variable domain, completed using reference TRBV2 and TRBJ2-7, is EPEVTQTPSHQVTQMGQEVILRCVPISNHLYFYWYRQILGQKVEFLVSFYNNEISEKSEIFDDQFSVERPDGSNFTLKIRSTKLEDSAMYFCASTRTGGPYEQYFGPGTRLTVT.

V usage is TRBV18 and J usage is TRBJ2-3; D call uncertain. Germline V lookup: CDR1 KGHSH, CDR2 LQKENI. Trimming removed 1 base at V and 0 bases at J, with 5 bases between. The CDR3 contains 14 residues. The CDR3 reads CASSPLDSTDTQYF. The CDR3 bases are TGTGCCAGCTCACCACTGGACAGCACAGATACGCAGTATTTT.

This clonotype was observed once. This chain links TRBV9 with TRBJ2-1; D is ambiguous. V lost 0 bases and J 2 bases, leaving 9 bases between the germline ends. CDR1 is SGDLS and CDR2 is YYNGEE in the germline V gene. The CDR3 spans 15 residues. The chain's CDR3 is CASSVVQKPYNEQFF. The CDR3 region has the DNA TGTGCCAGCAGCGTAGTTCAAAAACCCTACAATGAGCAGTTCTTC.

The chain has TRBV7-2 and TRBJ2-7; D unresolved. This CDR3 comprises 14 residues. Looked up from germline, CDR1 is SGHTA and CDR2 is FQGNSA. V lost 5 bases and J lost 0, with 11 bases in between. CDR3 loop: CASSPSRASYEQYF. CDR3 DNA sequence: TGTGCCAGCAGCCCCTCCCGGGCCTCCTACGAGCAGTACTTC.

This chain connects TRBV3-1 to TRBJ1-2, with 7 bases lining up with TRBD1. This CDR3 spans 14 amino acids. In germline, CDR1 is LGHDT, CDR2 YNNKEL (reference sequence). The V gene end was trimmed by 5 bases and the J gene end by 3 bases; junction bases not matched to a gene: 6. The CDR3 here is CASSEQGRYYGYTF. Written as DNA, the CDR3 is TGTGCCAGCAGCGAACAGGGGAGATACTATGGCTACACCTTC.

The V call is TRBV20-1, the J call TRBJ2-7; no clear D. The length of the CDR3 is 14 residues. The germline V and J ends were trimmed by 0 bases and 3 bases, with 12 bases remaining between them. Germline CDR1 is DFQATT and CDR2 is SNEGSKA (reference sequence). The DNA for the CDR3 is TGCAGTGCTAGAGATCATCCTTCTAACTACGAGCAGTACTTC. Its translation is CSARDHPSNYEQYF.

The chain recombines TRBV20-1 with TRBJ2-7; a weak D match, TRBD1 (6 bases). The CDR3 spans 12 residues. The germline V gene encodes CDR1 DFQATT and CDR2 SNEGSKA (reference sequence). Trimming took off 6 bases at V and 2 bases at J, with 11 bases between the two ends. The CDR3 DNA reads as TGCAGTGCCAGGGGCAGTACCTACGAGCAGTACTTC. Its translation is CSARGSTYEQYF.

The rearrangement links TRBV29-1 to TRBJ2-3, with D perhaps matching TRBD2 (6 bases). V was clipped by 0 bases and J by 5 bases, with 15 bases between them. Germline lookup yields CDR1 SQVTM and CDR2 ANQGSEA. The CDR3 spans 15 residues. Here the CDR3 DNA reads TGCAGCGTTGAAGACCGACTAGTAGGGGTAGATACGCAGTATTTT. Translation: CSVEDRLVGVDTQYF.

The J gene is TRBJ1-2, the V gene TRBV20-1; 8 bases are a match to TRBD1. CDR1 and CDR2 (germline): DFQATT, SNEGSKA (reference sequence). The CDR3 spans 14 residues. V was clipped by 5 bases and J by 4 bases; unmatched bases: 9. CDR3 protein: CSAFWTGPAYGYTF. The CDR3 DNA sequence: TGCAGTGCTTTCTGGACAGGGCCCGCCTATGGCTACACCTTC.

The J gene is TRBJ2-1, the V gene TRBV19, with D unclear. With 3 bases removed from V and 8 bases from J, the gap between germline ends came to 11 bases. CDR3 length: 13 amino acids. Germline CDR1 and CDR2: LNHDA and SQIVND (reference sequence). CDR3 nucleotide sequence: TGTGCCAGTAGTATTGTGGCCCCGGATGAGCAGTTCTTC. Translating gives CASSIVAPDEQFF.

This chain joins TRBV18 and TRBJ2-7; 8 bases agree with TRBD1. The trim removed 2 bases at V and 1 base at J, leaving 4 bases unmatched. Germline CDR1 is KGHSH and CDR2 is LQKENI. The CDR3 sequence is 15 residues long. The CDR3 DNA reads TGTGCCAGCTCACCAACCTGGGACAGGTCCTACGAGCAGTACTTC. Translated, it gives CASSPTWDRSYEQYF.

The chain links TRBV7-3 to TRBJ2-2, with 8 bases identical to TRBD2. Per the germline V gene, CDR1 is SGHTA and CDR2 is FQGTGA. This CDR3 spans 16 amino acids. V dropped 2 bases and J dropped 3; count of bases not matched to a gene: 5. CDR3 protein: CASSLASGGDTGELFF. As DNA, the CDR3 is TGTGCCAGCAGCTTAGCGTCGGGAGGGGACACCGGGGAGCTGTTTTTT.

V usage is TRBV29-1 and J usage is TRBJ2-1; tentatively, D is TRBD1 (6 bases). The CDR3 runs 14 residues. The V gene lost 4 bases and the J gene lost 5 bases, with 15 bases spanning the gap. CDR1 and CDR2 from the germline V gene are SQVTM and ANQGSEA. CDR3 loop: CSVVGHQRNNEQFF. In DNA form, the CDR3 reads TGCAGCGTTGTGGGACACCAACGGAACAATGAGCAGTTCTTC.

The chain has TRBV28 and TRBJ2-7, with 7 bases that match TRBD1. Trimming removed 9 bases from V and 12 bases from J; junction bases left unmatched: 17. The CDR3 runs to 13 residues. Germline V gene lookup returns CDR1 MDHEN and CDR2 SYDVKM. CDR3 in amino acids: CASVHRDRGVWYF. CDR3 DNA: TGTGCCAGTGTTCACCGGGACAGAGGGGTGTGGTACTTC. Drawing the rest from reference TRBV28 and TRBJ2-7, the complete variable domain is DVKVTQSSRYLVKRTGEKVFLECVQDMDHENMFWYRQDPGLGLRLIYFSYDVKMKEKGDIPEGYSVSREKKERFSLILESASTNQTSMYLCASVHRDRGVWYFGPGTRLTVT.